This TCR beta chain is drawn from a study of neurological immune-mediated disorders. Study-level results: No expanded-clone CDR3 amino acid sequence recurred across subjects, suggesting private TCR-beta repertoires.

This clonotype was observed many times. What it binds is not known. 5'RACE with 10-nucleotide random UMIs produced the cDNA. Every sequencing run drew on 15-18 subjects and yielded over 170 million TCR-beta sequences. TCRdb reprocessed the 5' RACE reads with MiXCR, giving one entry per CDR3 protein. The sample contains over 30,000 distinct CDR3 sequences, approximately 13% of which appear only once. Trimming cost V 1 base and J 0 bases, with 10 bases left between them. The germline V gene encodes CDR1 MNHEY and CDR2 SVGAGI. The CDR3 extends over 17 amino acids. Time point noted: longitudinal time-point 2. Libraries used 2 million unsorted PBMCs kept frozen in RNAlater.

This receptor was obtained from a woman aged 35 to 49 in good health. V usage is TRBV6-5 and J usage is TRBJ2-6; D remains ambiguous. The sequenced sample was PBMCs. DNA of the CDR3: TGTGCCAGCAGTTACTTGTTCCGGGTCTCTGGGGCCAACGTCCTGACTTTC. Residues: CASSYLFRVSGANVLTF.